One sample yielded the 3 T cell receptor beta chains listed below, sequenced in a study of blood T cell repertoires in COVID-19. This table comes from immunoSEQ multiplex PCR, and its TCRdb copy is limited to in-frame clones, with some not included. The sample holds 150,000 or so clones; 84% are singletons and the top ten take approximately 16%. The sequenced material came from PBMCs or T cells enriched from blood (not recorded which). The receptors were gathered from a man aged 45-65 years who had recovered from COVID-19.

The chain couples TRBV7-8 to TRBJ1-5; perhaps TRBD1 as D (6 bases). V was trimmed by 6 bases and J by 6 bases, leaving 18 bases between them. The CDR3 covers 15 residues. In germline, CDR1 is SGHVS, CDR2 FQNEAQ. CDR3 coding DNA: TGTGCCAGCAGTCTAGGGTCCAGGGGTAGTCAGCCCCAGCATTTT. Its translation is CASSLGSRGSQPQHF.

V gene TRBV6-1 combines with J gene TRBJ1-1, with D unclear. Germline CDR1 is MNHNS and CDR2 is SASEGT. V lost 3 bases, J lost 4 bases, and 12 bases lay in between. The CDR3 extends over 14 amino acids. CDR3 bases: TGTGCCAGCAGTGAGGTATTGCTTAGCACTGAAGCTTTCTTT. It encodes CASSEVLLSTEAFF.

The chain joins TRBV18 to TRBJ2-7; 7 bases fit TRBD2. Germline CDR1 and CDR2: KGHSH and LQKENI. This CDR3 has 14 amino acids. V was pared by 2 bases and J by 9 bases, with 10 bases of the junction left unmatched. The CDR3 DNA is TGTGCCAGCTCACCAACTCCTAGCGGCTTGGGGCAGTACTTC. Translating gives CASSPTPSGLGQYF.